A selection of T cell receptor beta chains follows, all from one sample in a study of regulatory T cells in long-lasting Graves disease. TCRdb analysed the multiplex PCR reads with MiXCR anew, one entry per CDR3 protein. The sample has 400,000 to 500,000 distinct CDR3 sequences; about 17% are singletons. This same sample was also taken into another study, of T cells in Graves' hyperthyroidism and ophthalmopathy.

Material: peripheral blood mononuclear cells (PBMCs), obtained at new diagnosis, from a patient treated with antithyroid drugs. The receptors originated from a woman aged 18-29 years with Graves disease. Both conserved end residues are part of each CDR3. D genes are given only for firm matches. Only part of the rows carry a size: once, few, many, or a class if the clone is expanded.

V gene: TRBV12-3/TRBV12-4
J gene: TRBJ2-7
clone size: few
D gene: -
CDR3 DNA: TGTGCCAGCAGTTTAGTAATCGGCGGGGACCCCTACGAGCAGTACTTC
CDR3 protein: CASSLVIGGDPYEQYF

V gene: TRBV11-3
J gene: TRBJ2-5
clone size: many
D gene: -
CDR3 DNA: TGTGCCAGCAGCTTAGGCGAGGACCGAACCCAGTACTTC
CDR3 protein: CASSLGEDRTQYF

V gene: TRBV6-4
J gene: TRBJ2-5
clone size: many
D gene: TRBD2
CDR3 DNA: TGTGCCAGCAGTGACTCAACCCAGACTAGCGGGAGCGAGACCCAGTACTTC
CDR3 protein: CASSDSTQTSGSETQYF

V gene: TRBV30
J gene: TRBJ1-3
clone size: few
D gene: -
CDR3 DNA: TGTGCCTGGGACGCTGGAAACACCATATATTTT
CDR3 protein: CAWDAGNTIYF

V gene: TRBV6-9
J gene: TRBJ1-2
clone size: many
D gene: -
CDR3 DNA: TGTGCCAGCAGTTACCCCCGACAGGATACTTATCCATATGGCTACACCTTC
CDR3 protein: CASSYPRQDTYPYGYTF

V gene: TRBV11-3
J gene: TRBJ2-1
clone size: many
D gene: TRBD2
CDR3 DNA: TGTGCCAGCAGCTTAGTCTCTCGTTGGCTAGCGGGGGACAATGAGCAGTTCTTC
CDR3 protein: CASSLVSRWLAGDNEQFF

V gene: TRBV6-2/TRBV6-3
J gene: TRBJ2-1
clone size: many
D gene: TRBD2
CDR3 DNA: TGTGCCAGCAGTTACCGGGGGACTAGCGGGAGGGCCGGTAATGAGCAGTTCTTC
CDR3 protein: CASSYRGTSGRAGNEQFF

V gene: TRBV12-3/TRBV12-4
J gene: TRBJ1-2
clone size: many
D gene: -
CDR3 DNA: TGTGCCAGCAGTCCCGACAGGTTCTATGGCTACACCTTC
CDR3 protein: CASSPDRFYGYTF

V gene: TRBV2
J gene: TRBJ1-2
clone size: -
D gene: -
CDR3 DNA: TGTGCCAGCAGCTCCACGCGGGGTTACTATGGCTACACCTTC
CDR3 protein: CASSSTRGYYGYTF

V gene: TRBV12-3/TRBV12-4
J gene: TRBJ2-2
clone size: many
D gene: TRBD2
CDR3 DNA: TGTGCCAGCAGACTCCTAGCGGGAGGGCCCGGGGAGCTGTTTTTT
CDR3 protein: CASRLLAGGPGELFF

V gene: TRBV7-2
J gene: TRBJ2-5
clone size: many
D gene: -
CDR3 DNA: TGTGCCAGCAGCTTAGCGACGGGAGAGACCCAGTACTTC
CDR3 protein: CASSLATGETQYF

V gene: TRBV20-1
J gene: TRBJ2-7
clone size: few
D gene: -
CDR3 DNA: TGCAGTGCTAGAGATGGTGCTAGGCCCTACGAGCAGTACTTC
CDR3 protein: CSARDGARPYEQYF

V gene: TRBV30
J gene: TRBJ2-7
clone size: -
D gene: -
CDR3 DNA: TGTGCCTGGAGCGCGTTTGGGGCCGAGCAGTACTTC
CDR3 protein: CAWSAFGAEQYF

V gene: TRBV12-3/TRBV12-4
J gene: TRBJ2-2
clone size: many
D gene: TRBD2
CDR3 DNA: TGTGCCAGCAGTCACGGACTAGTTTCCCCCGGGGAGCTGTTTTTT
CDR3 protein: CASSHGLVSPGELFF

V gene: TRBV7-3
J gene: TRBJ2-5
clone size: -
D gene: -
CDR3 DNA: TGTGCCAGCAGTCCAGGGCGAGGGGAGGCCCAGTACTTC
CDR3 protein: CASSPGRGEAQYF

V gene: TRBV24-1
J gene: TRBJ1-1
clone size: few
D gene: TRBD1
CDR3 DNA: TGTGCCACCAGCCGGACAGGTGGGAACACTGAAGCTTTCTTT
CDR3 protein: CATSRTGGNTEAFF

V gene: TRBV6-2/TRBV6-3
J gene: TRBJ2-5
clone size: few
D gene: -
CDR3 DNA: TGTGCCAGTCCTACCTCGAACCGGGACTCAAGGGTGGGGTCCCAAGAGACCCAGTACTTC
CDR3 protein: CASPTSNRDSRVGSQETQYF

V gene: TRBV28
J gene: TRBJ1-2
clone size: many
D gene: TRBD1
CDR3 DNA: TGTGCCAGCAGTCCAGACGGGACAGAAAAATACTATGGCTACACCTTC
CDR3 protein: CASSPDGTEKYYGYTF

V gene: TRBV12-3/TRBV12-4
J gene: TRBJ2-7
clone size: many
D gene: TRBD2
CDR3 DNA: TGTGCCAGCAGCTTCGGGACTAGCGGCTACGAGCAGTACTTC
CDR3 protein: CASSFGTSGYEQYF

V gene: TRBV30
J gene: TRBJ2-7
clone size: -
D gene: -
CDR3 DNA: TGTGCCTGGAGTGTAATGGGGGCCTCGACCGAGCAGTACTTC
CDR3 protein: CAWSVMGASTEQYF

V gene: TRBV10-2
J gene: TRBJ2-7
clone size: many
D gene: -
CDR3 DNA: TGCGCCAGCAGTGCGACAGGACTAACCTACGAGCAGTACTTC
CDR3 protein: CASSATGLTYEQYF

V gene: TRBV7-2
J gene: TRBJ2-2
clone size: many
D gene: TRBD1
CDR3 DNA: TGTGCCAGCAGCTTTCAGGGGGCGCTAACCGGGGAGCTGTTTTTT
CDR3 protein: CASSFQGALTGELFF